This T cell receptor (beta chain) was captured in a study of response to subunit inactivated influenza vaccine. Study results and caveats: Each seasonal influenza vaccination, the authors suggested, recruits few new T cells.

A single count supports this clonotype. Antigen unknown. The germline gene is not matched at one end of the junction; a read error may be the cause. In germline, CDR1 is DFQATT, CDR2 SNEGSKA (reference sequence). The CDR3 sequence is 20 residues long. One entry per CDR3 protein, called by TCRdb with MiXCR from the RT-PCR reads. The sample holds under 850,000 distinct CDR3 sequences, about a fifth seen once. The material sequenced was PBMCs from blood, taken approximately 5 days after vaccination. This clonotype was sampled from a man aged 45-60 years who received an inactivated influenza vaccine. V and J are TRBV20-1 and TRBJ1-5; 7 bases agree with TRBD1. The CDR3 sequence: CCARDLPETGTVYSNQPQHF. The CDR3 region has the DNA TGCTGTGCTAGAGATCTCCCCGAGACAGGGACAGTGTATAGCAATCAGCCCCAGCATTTT.